This TCR beta chain emerged from a study of blood T cell repertoires in COVID-19. Study details: COVID-19 samples from acute and convalescent phases originated in the United States, Italy and Spain. The cDNA or gDNA used as material had been derived from T cells, B-cell-depleted T cells, or PBMCs.

Per the original data handling: Scientists estimated how many nucleated cells there were by amplifying reference gene primers. Data came from immunoSEQ multiplex PCR; TCRdb stores just in-frame clones and leaves some out. That table supplies the V and J calls and clone size; D and trimming were determined from the DNA. Here the sample spans more than 200,000 clones, approximately 87% being singletons. The CDR3 runs 14 residues. V lost 0 bases and J lost 6, with 9 bases in between. Germline assignment: CDR1 SGHRS and CDR2 YFSETQ. This sequence joins TRBV5-1 and TRBJ1-4; D remains ambiguous. The sample consisted of peripheral blood. The origin of this receptor is a woman aged 70-85 years with active or convalescent COVID-19. The CDR3 DNA reads as TGCGCCAGCAGCTTGGAGGTACAGCATGAAAAACTGTTTTTT. This translates into CASSLEVQHEKLFF. The variable domain in full, with the rest retrieved from reference TRBV5-1 and TRBJ1-4, is KAGVTQTPRYLIKTRGQQVTLSCSPISGHRSVSWYQQTPGQGLQFLFEYFSETQRNKGNFPGRFSGRQFSNSRSEMNVSTLELGDSALYLCASSLEVQHEKLFFGSGTQLSVL.